The 21 T cell receptor beta chains given below trace back to one sample, sequenced in a study of T cells in Graves' hyperthyroidism and ophthalmopathy. RNA transcripts served as the template for amplifying TCR beta CDR3 regions. Primed by the HTBI set, a first-round RT-PCR was run on the TCR CDR3. Each CDR3 protein gets one entry after TCRdb re-called the multiplex PCR reads with MiXCR. The sample lists some 510,000 distinct CDR3 sequences; roughly 20% were seen once. Sequencing was performed on blood. All receptors derive from a man between 18 and 29 years old with Graves' hyperthyroidism.

As concerns this clonotype: A junction boundary mismatches the germline segment, possibly from a read error. The chain combines TRBV6-1 with TRBJ1-1; no clear D. Looked up from germline, CDR1 is MNHNS and CDR2 is SASEGT. The CDR3 totals 13 residues. The CDR3 reads CASSGILNTDAFF. CDR3 DNA sequence: TGTGCCAGCAGTGGGATCCTGAACACTGATGCTTTCTTT.

This clonotype was seen many times. The chain uses TRBV28 and TRBJ1-5; perhaps TRBD1 as D (5 bases). Germline CDR1 MDHEN, CDR2 SYDVKM. The CDR3 has 14 residues. The germline V and J ends were trimmed by 6 bases and 7 bases, with 16 bases remaining between them. CDR3 DNA: TGTGCCAGCAGGGGGTCGGGGGTGGTACAGCCCCAGCATTTT. Translation: CASRGSGVVQPQHF.

This clonotype showed up many times. The V and J genes are TRBV11-2 and TRBJ2-7; no clear D. The V and J ends lost 3 bases and 5 bases respectively, with 8 bases between them. The CDR3 length is 12 residues. Germline lookup yields CDR1 SGHAT and CDR2 FQNNGV. The CDR3 DNA sequence: TGTGCCAGCAGCTTTAAATTCGACGAGCAGTACTTC. This encodes CASSFKFDEQYF.

In its sample, this clonotype was seen many times. The rearrangement links TRBV12-3 or TRBV12-4 to TRBJ2-2, with a possible D match to TRBD1 (6 bases). This CDR3 comprises 12 residues. Trimming pared 6 bases from V and 6 bases from J, leaving 8 bases between. The CDR3 DNA reads as TGTGCCAGCAGGCGGACAGCCGGGGAGCTGTTTTTT. This encodes CASRRTAGELFF.

This clonotype was observed once. This CDR3 fails to terminate in the conserved phenylalanine or tryptophan, so it likely reflects a read error. The J gene is TRBJ1-2, the V gene TRBV3-1, with 8 bases matching TRBD1. The CDR3 is made up of 14 amino acids. The J segment lost 3 bases and the V segment lost 4 bases, leaving 4 bases of the junction unmatched. CDR1 and CDR2 (germline): LGHDT, YNNKEL (reference sequence). The CDR3 spells CASSPDRVYYGYTY. In nucleotides, the CDR3 is TGTGCCAGCAGCCCGGACAGGGTTTACTATGGCTACACCTAC.

This chain uses TRBV20-1 with TRBJ1-1; the D gene is possibly TRBD1 (5 bases). The CDR3 is made up of 13 amino acids. The V and J ends lost 6 bases and 10 bases respectively, with 21 bases between them. Germline CDR1 DFQATT, CDR2 SNEGSKA (reference sequence). The CDR3 nucleotides read TGCAGTGCCAATAACTACCCCCGGCAGGGAGCTTTCTTT. Translated, it gives CSANNYPRQGAFF.

This clonotype has at least ten counts. The V call is TRBV12-3 or TRBV12-4, the J call TRBJ1-5; perhaps TRBD1 as D (6 bases). The CDR3 extends over 15 amino acids. V lost 6 bases and J lost 0, with 12 bases in between. Written as DNA, the CDR3 is TGTGCCAGCAGCCTAGGAGGGGGTAGCAATCAGCCCCAGCATTTT. This codes for CASSLGGGSNQPQHF.

This clonotype was detected ten times or more. This chain joins TRBV28 and TRBJ1-1; D is ambiguous. V gave up 4 bases and J gave up 3 bases, with 3 bases separating them. The CDR3 is 11 residues long. The germline CDR1 and CDR2 sequences are MDHEN and SYDVKM. The CDR3 nucleotides are TGTGCCAGCAGTTGGTACACTGAAGCTTTCTTT. Translating gives CASSWYTEAFF.

The table lists this clonotype with many counts. V and J are TRBV19 and TRBJ1-2; tentative D call: TRBD1 (6 bases). V was cut by 10 bases and J by 2 bases, with 14 bases left in between. Germline CDR1 and CDR2: LNHDA and SQIVND (reference sequence). There are 13 residues in the CDR3. The chain's CDR3 is CATSEGGNYGYTF. CDR3 DNA sequence: TGTGCCACCTCAGAGGGGGGGAACTATGGCTACACCTTC.

In its sample, this clonotype was seen many times. V usage is TRBV6-5 and J usage is TRBJ1-1; the match to TRBD1 covers 7 bases. After removal of 10 bases from V and 2 bases from J, the junction contained 7 bases not matched to a gene. This CDR3 region has 13 residues. Looked up from germline, CDR1 is MNHEY and CDR2 is SVGAGI. The CDR3 DNA follows: TGTGCCACAACCGGGACAGTAAACACTGAAGCTTTCTTT. Amino acid sequence: CATTGTVNTEAFF.

This clonotype was seen a few times. This chain links TRBV29-1 with TRBJ1-2, with no clear D. Between the trimmed V and J ends, which lost 0 bases and 5 bases, there was a span of 13 bases. Per the germline V gene, CDR1 is SQVTM and CDR2 is ANQGSEA. The CDR3 is made up of 14 amino acids. The CDR3 nucleotides read TGCAGCGTTGAAGAACGGCCTCCTTTTTATGGCTACACCTTC. Its translation is CSVEERPPFYGYTF.

This clonotype showed up many times. The chain is built from TRBV10-3 and TRBJ1-2; D is undetermined. CDR3 length: 14 residues. Germline V gene sequence: CDR1 ENHRY, CDR2 SYGVKD. V lost 4 bases, J lost 10 bases, and 19 bases lay in between. CDR3 DNA sequence: TGTGCCATCAGTGGGCCGCCTGGAAAAGTTGTCTACACCTTC. Translation: CAISGPPGKVVYTF.

This clonotype showed up many times. CDR3 in DNA: TGCAGTGCTAGAGTGGCGCAGGGGCACTATGGCTACACCTTC. This sequence encodes CSARVAQGHYGYTF. The V call is TRBV20-1, the J call TRBJ1-2; a possible D gene is TRBD1 (6 bases). The germline V gene has CDR1 DFQATT and CDR2 SNEGSKA (reference sequence). V shed 1 base and J shed 3 bases, with 12 bases lying between them. This CDR3 comprises 14 residues.

The J gene is TRBJ2-5, the V gene TRBV20-1, with D possibly TRBD2 on 6 matching bases. Between the trimmed V and J ends, which lost 5 bases and 4 bases, there was a span of 14 bases. From germline, CDR1 is DFQATT and CDR2 SNEGSKA (reference sequence). The CDR3 is 13 residues long. Here the CDR3 reads CSAYTGGGETQYF. For the CDR3, the DNA is TGCAGTGCTTACACCGGGGGAGGAGAGACCCAGTACTTC.

This clonotype has ten or more counts. The chain links TRBV6-1 to TRBJ2-7, with 9 bases identical to TRBD1. The CDR3 has 16 residues. Germline lookup yields CDR1 MNHNS and CDR2 SASEGT. V was clipped by 6 bases and J by 2 bases; unmatched bases: 11. CDR3 DNA sequence: TGTGCCAGCAGCCTACCCCCGGGACAGGGAACCTACGAGCAGTACTTC. Translation gives CASSLPPGQGTYEQYF.

This clonotype was picked up many times. V and J are TRBV14 and TRBJ1-1; no clear D. The CDR3 totals 16 residues. Germline CDR1 reads SGHDN; CDR2 reads FVKESK. Trimming shortened V by 0 bases and J by 5 bases, and 16 bases separated the two germline ends. CDR3 DNA sequence: TGTGCCAGCAGCCAAGATATGGCGGACCCGGAGACTGAAGCTTTCTTT. Its translation is CASSQDMADPETEAFF.

This clonotype was seen more than once but under ten times. V is TRBV18 and J is TRBJ1-2; TRBD1 matches 11 bases. The CDR3 is 14 residues long. Germline trimming cut 3 bases from V and 8 bases from J; bases unmatched to any gene: 5. Germline V CDR1 and CDR2: KGHSH, LQKENI. Here the CDR3 DNA reads TGTGCCAGCTCACCGGGACAGGGGGTTCGGGGCTACACCTTC. It translates to CASSPGQGVRGYTF. The whole variable domain, remainder taken from reference TRBV18 and TRBJ1-2, is NAGVMQNPRHLVRRRGQEARLRCSPMKGHSHVYWYRQLPEEGLKFMVYLQKENIIDESGMPKERFSAEFPKEGPSILRIQQVVRGDSAAYFCASSPGQGVRGYTFGSGTRLTVV.

This clonotype was seen more than once but under ten times. V usage is TRBV10-3 and J usage is TRBJ2-7; TRBD2 aligns across 7 bases. The CDR3 has 16 residues. With 8 bases clipped from V and 3 bases from J, the junction kept 16 bases outside the gene matches. Germline loops: CDR1 ENHRY, CDR2 SYGVKD. DNA for the CDR3: TGTGCCATCGGGGGGGAAGACTCCCAGGGTCTCTACGAGCAGTACTTC. Protein product: CAIGGEDSQGLYEQYF.

This clonotype turned up a few times. This sequence joins TRBV18 and TRBJ1-1; D is undetermined. Trimming removed 2 bases at V and 6 bases at J, with 7 bases between. This CDR3 has 12 amino acids. Per germline, CDR1 KGHSH and CDR2 LQKENI. DNA for the CDR3: TGTGCCAGCTCACCAGACACCGCTGAAGCTTTCTTT. Encoded protein: CASSPDTAEAFF. The complete variable domain, with remaining parts taken from reference TRBV18 and TRBJ1-1, reads NAGVMQNPRHLVRRRGQEARLRCSPMKGHSHVYWYRQLPEEGLKFMVYLQKENIIDESGMPKERFSAEFPKEGPSILRIQQVVRGDSAAYFCASSPDTAEAFFGQGTRLTVV.

The J gene is TRBJ2-5, the V gene TRBV29-1, with 9 bases that match TRBD1. Germline CDR1 SQVTM, CDR2 ANQGSEA. The CDR3 sequence is 17 residues long. Losses at the gene ends were 0 bases for V and 2 bases for J; bases not matched to a gene: 10. DNA for the CDR3: TGCAGCGTTGAAGAAGGCGCTAGGACAGGGGTTCAAGAGACCCAGTACTTC. Protein sequence: CSVEEGARTGVQETQYF.

This clonotype was found a few times. This clone may be a read error of a much larger clone one base away. Here the CDR3 omits its conserved ending phenylalanine or tryptophan, so a read error is the likely source. The chain uses TRBV19 and TRBJ1-2; D not resolved. V was trimmed by 7 bases and J by 6 bases, leaving 15 bases between them. Germline lookup yields CDR1 LNHDA and CDR2 SQIVND (reference sequence). There are 13 residues in the CDR3. The CDR3 nucleotides read TGTGCCAGTACTCCAGGTATTGCGAATGGCTACACCTAC. Its protein product is CASTPGIANGYTY.